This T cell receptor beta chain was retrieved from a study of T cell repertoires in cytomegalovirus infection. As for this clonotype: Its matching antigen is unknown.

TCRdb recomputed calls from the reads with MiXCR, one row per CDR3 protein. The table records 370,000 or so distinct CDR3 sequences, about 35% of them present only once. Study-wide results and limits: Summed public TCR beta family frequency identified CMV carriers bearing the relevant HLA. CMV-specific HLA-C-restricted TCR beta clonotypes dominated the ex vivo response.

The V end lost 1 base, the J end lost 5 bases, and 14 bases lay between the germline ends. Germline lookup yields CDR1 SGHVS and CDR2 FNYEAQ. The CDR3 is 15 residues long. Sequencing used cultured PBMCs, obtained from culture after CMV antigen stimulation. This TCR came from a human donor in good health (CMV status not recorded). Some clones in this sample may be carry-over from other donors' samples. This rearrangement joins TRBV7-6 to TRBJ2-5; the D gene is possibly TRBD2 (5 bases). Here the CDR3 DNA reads TGTGCCAGCAGCTTAGTTGACCTAAAGCGGGAGACCCAGTACTTC. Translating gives CASSLVDLKRETQYF.